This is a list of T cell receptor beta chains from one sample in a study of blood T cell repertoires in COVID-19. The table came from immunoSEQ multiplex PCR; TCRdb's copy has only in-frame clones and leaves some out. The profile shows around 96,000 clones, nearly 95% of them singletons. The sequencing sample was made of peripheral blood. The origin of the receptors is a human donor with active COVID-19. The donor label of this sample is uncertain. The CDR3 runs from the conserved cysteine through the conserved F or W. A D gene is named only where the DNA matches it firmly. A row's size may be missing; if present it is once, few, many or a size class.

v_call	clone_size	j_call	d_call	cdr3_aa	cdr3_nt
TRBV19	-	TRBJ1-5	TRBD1	CASSRTGYSNQPQHF	TGTGCCAGTAGCAGGACAGGCTATAGCAATCAGCCCCAGCATTTT
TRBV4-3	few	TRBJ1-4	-	CASSQALDRDLNEKLFF	TGCGCCAGCAGCCAAGCCCTAGACCGGGATCTCAATGAAAAACTGTTTTTT
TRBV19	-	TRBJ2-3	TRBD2	CASKETSGVYSTDTQYF	TGTGCCAGTAAGGAGACTAGCGGGGTCTACAGCACAGATACGCAGTATTTT
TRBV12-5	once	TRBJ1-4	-	CASGLVSGQGISFTCNEKLFF	TGTGCTAGTGGTTTGGTATCAGGGCAGGGTATCTCCTTCACCTGTAATGAAAAACTGTTTTTT
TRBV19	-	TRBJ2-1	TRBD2	CASSTSGTSKQFF	TGTGCCAGTAGTACCTCTGGGACTAGTAAGCAGTTCTTC
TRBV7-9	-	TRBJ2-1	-	CASSLRRVADEQFF	TGTGCCAGCAGCCTCCGGAGGGTAGCGGATGAGCAGTTCTTC
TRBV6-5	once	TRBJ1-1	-	CASSYVGVGTEAFF	TGTGCCAGCAGTTACGTCGGGGTGGGCACTGAAGCTTTCTTT
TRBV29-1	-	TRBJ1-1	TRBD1	CSAGRTGGSDTEAFF	TGCAGCGCCGGAAGGACAGGGGGGTCGGACACTGAAGCTTTCTTT
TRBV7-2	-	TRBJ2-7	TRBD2	CASSSAGGSYEQYF	TGTGCCAGCAGCTCAGCGGGAGGTTCCTACGAGCAGTACTTC
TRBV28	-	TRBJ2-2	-	CASSFRSQGNTGELFF	TGTGCCAGCAGTTTCCGTAGTCAGGGGAACACCGGGGAGCTGTTTTTT
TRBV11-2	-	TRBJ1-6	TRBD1	CASSLETRGAGWSPLHF	TGTGCCAGCAGCTTAGAAACCAGGGGGGCCGGGTGGTCACCCCTCCACTTT
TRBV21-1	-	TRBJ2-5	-	CASSKIRDRRYQETQYF	TGTGCCAGCAGCAAAATCCGGGACAGACGGTACCAAGAGACCCAGTACTTC
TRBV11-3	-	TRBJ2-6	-	CASSTLGGVRWANVLTF	TGTGCCAGCAGCACACTTGGCGGGGTTCGGTGGGCCAACGTCCTGACTTTC
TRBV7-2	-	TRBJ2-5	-	CASSLERTQYF	TGTGCCAGCAGCTTAGAGAGGACCCAGTACTTC
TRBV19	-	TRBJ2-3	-	CASSSPDPSGDTQYF	TGTGCCAGTAGTTCTCCGGACCCCTCAGGGGATACGCAGTATTTT
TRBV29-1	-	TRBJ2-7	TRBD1	CSVEDGTGNEQYF	TGCAGCGTTGAAGATGGGACAGGGAATGAGCAGTACTTC
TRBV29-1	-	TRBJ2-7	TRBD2	CSVVGLAERSEQYF	TGCAGCGTTGTCGGCCTAGCGGAGAGGAGCGAGCAGTACTTC
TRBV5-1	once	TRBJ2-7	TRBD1	CASSVGRGQGPYEQYF	TGCGCCAGCAGCGTCGGAAGGGGACAGGGACCCTACGAGCAGTACTTC
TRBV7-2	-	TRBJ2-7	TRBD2	CASSLGAGMDSYEQYF	TGTGCCAGCAGCTTAGGAGCGGGGATGGACTCCTACGAGCAGTACTTC
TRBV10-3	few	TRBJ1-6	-	CAISESSDSPLHF	TGTGCCATCAGTGAGTCATCCGATTCACCCCTCCACTTT
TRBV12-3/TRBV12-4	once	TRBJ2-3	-	CASTTEADTQYF	TGTGCCAGCACGACGGAGGCAGATACGCAGTATTTT
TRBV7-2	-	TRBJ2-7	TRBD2	CASSPDGGALSYEQYF	TGTGCCAGCAGCCCCGACGGGGGGGCCCTCTCCTACGAGCAGTACTTC